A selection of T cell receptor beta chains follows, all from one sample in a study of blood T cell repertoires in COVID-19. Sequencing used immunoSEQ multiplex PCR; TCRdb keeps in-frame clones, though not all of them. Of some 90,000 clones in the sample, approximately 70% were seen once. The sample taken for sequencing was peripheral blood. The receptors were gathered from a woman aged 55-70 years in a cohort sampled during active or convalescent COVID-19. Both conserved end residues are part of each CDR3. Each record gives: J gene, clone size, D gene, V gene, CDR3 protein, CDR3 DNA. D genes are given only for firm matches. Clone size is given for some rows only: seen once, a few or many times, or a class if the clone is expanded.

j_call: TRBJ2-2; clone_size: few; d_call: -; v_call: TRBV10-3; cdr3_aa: CAISGPGENTGELFF; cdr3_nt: TGTGCCATCAGTGGACCAGGGGAAAACACCGGGGAGCTGTTTTTT
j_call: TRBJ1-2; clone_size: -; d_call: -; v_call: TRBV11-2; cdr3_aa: CASSLSGYGYTF; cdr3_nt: TGTGCCAGCAGCTTATCGGGATATGGCTACACCTTC
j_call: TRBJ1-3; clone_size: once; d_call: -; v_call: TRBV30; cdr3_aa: CAWSVPESSGNTIYF; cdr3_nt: TGTGCCTGGAGTGTACCTGAGAGCTCTGGAAACACCATATATTTT
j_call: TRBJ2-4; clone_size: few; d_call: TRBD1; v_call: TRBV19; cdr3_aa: CASSIWGQGLGKNIQYF; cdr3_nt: TGTGCCAGTAGTATATGGGGACAGGGCCTGGGCAAAAACATTCAGTACTTC
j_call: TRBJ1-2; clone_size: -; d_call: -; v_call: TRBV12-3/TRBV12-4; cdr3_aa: CASSFDSYGYTF; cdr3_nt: TGTGCCAGCAGTTTCGACAGCTATGGCTACACCTTC
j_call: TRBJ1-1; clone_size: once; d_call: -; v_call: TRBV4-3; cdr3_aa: CASSQDSRGTEAFF; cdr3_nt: TGCGCCAGCAGCCAAGATTCCCGGGGGACTGAAGCTTTCTTT
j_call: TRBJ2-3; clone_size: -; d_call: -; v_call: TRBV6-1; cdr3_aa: CASSEAPGAGALTDTQYF; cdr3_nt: TGTGCCAGCAGTGAAGCGCCGGGGGCGGGGGCCCTCACAGATACGCAGTATTTT
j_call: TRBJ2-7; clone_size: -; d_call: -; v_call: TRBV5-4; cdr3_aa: CASSFDRRSEQYF; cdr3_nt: TGTGCCAGCAGCTTTGACAGACGATCTGAGCAGTACTTC
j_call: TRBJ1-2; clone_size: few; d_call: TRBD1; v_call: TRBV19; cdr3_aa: CASSPDRAAYGYTF; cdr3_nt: TGTGCCAGTAGTCCGGACAGGGCAGCCTATGGCTACACCTTC
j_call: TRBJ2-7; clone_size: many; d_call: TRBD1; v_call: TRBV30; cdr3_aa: CARSPRQGGAEQYF; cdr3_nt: TGTGCCCGGTCGCCGAGACAGGGTGGGGCCGAGCAGTACTTC
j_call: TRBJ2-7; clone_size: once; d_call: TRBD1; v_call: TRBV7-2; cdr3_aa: CASSPTGAYEQYF; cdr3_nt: TGTGCCAGCAGCCCAACAGGGGCCTACGAGCAGTACTTC
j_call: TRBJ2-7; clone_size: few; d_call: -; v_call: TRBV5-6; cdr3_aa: CASSLEGTRPYEQYF; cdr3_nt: TGTGCCAGCAGCTTGGAGGGGACACGACCCTACGAGCAGTACTTC
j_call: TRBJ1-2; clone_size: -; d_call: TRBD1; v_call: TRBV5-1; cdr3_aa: CASSSRTGRYGYTF; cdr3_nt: TGCGCCAGCAGCTCCAGGACAGGGCGCTATGGCTACACCTTC
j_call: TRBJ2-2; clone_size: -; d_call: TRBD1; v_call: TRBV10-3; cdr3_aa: CAIKNDRGDTGELFF; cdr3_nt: TGTGCCATCAAAAACGACAGGGGGGACACCGGGGAGCTGTTTTTT
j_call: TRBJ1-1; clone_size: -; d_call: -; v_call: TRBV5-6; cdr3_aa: CASSLGGQAFF; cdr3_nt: TGTGCCAGCAGCTTGGGGGGCCAAGCTTTCTTT
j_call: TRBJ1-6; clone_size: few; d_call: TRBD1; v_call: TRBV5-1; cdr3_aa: CASSPDRDNSPLHF; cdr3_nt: TGCGCCAGCAGCCCTGACAGGGACAATTCACCCCTCCACTTT
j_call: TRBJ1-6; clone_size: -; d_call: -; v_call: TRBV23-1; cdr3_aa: CASRKRRYSPLHF; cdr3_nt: TGCGCCAGCAGAAAGAGGCGGTATTCACCCCTCCACTTT
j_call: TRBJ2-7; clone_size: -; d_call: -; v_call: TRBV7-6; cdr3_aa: CASSSDLPSSYEQYF; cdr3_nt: TGTGCCAGCAGCTCGGACTTACCCTCGTCCTACGAGCAGTACTTC
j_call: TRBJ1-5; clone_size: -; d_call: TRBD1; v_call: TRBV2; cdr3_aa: CASSPRDRGQPQHF; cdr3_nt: TGTGCCAGCAGCCCCCGGGACAGGGGTCAGCCCCAGCATTTT
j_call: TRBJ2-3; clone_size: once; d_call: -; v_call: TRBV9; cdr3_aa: CASRGPGDTTDTQYF; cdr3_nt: TGTGCCAGCAGAGGACCGGGGGATACCACAGATACGCAGTATTTT
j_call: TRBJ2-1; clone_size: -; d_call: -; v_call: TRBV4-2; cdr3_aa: CASSQDWLANYNEQFF; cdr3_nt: TGTGCCAGCAGCCAAGATTGGCTAGCGAACTACAATGAGCAGTTCTTC
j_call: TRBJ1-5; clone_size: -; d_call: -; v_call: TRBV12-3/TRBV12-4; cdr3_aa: CATAGRGQPQHF; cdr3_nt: TGTGCCACCGCCGGAAGGGGTCAGCCCCAGCATTTT
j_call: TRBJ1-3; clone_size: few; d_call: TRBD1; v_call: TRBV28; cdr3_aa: CASNPSGQGNTIYF; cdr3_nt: TGTGCCAGCAACCCCTCGGGACAGGGAAACACCATATATTTT
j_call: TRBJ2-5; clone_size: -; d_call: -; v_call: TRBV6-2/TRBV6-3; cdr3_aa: CASSSYGPRGTQYF; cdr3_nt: TGTGCCAGCAGTTCCTATGGCCCCCGAGGGACCCAGTACTTC
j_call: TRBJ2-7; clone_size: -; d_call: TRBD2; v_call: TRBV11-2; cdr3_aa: CASSFGGAYEQYF; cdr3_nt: TGTGCCAGCAGCTTCGGGGGGGCCTACGAGCAGTACTTC
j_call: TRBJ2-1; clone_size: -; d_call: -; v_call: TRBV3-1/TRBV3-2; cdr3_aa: CASSQDLTSLRSDEQFF; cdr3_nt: TGTGCCAGCAGCCAAGATCTAACTAGCCTCCGAAGTGATGAGCAGTTCTTC
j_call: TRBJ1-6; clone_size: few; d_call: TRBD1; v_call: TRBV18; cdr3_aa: CASSPPDRDNSPLHF; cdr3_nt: TGTGCCAGCTCACCACCGGACAGGGATAATTCACCCCTCCACTTT
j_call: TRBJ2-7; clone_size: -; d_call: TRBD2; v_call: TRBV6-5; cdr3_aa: CASSYPGSGGVQYF; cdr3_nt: TGTGCCAGCAGTTACCCCGGGTCGGGGGGGGTGCAGTACTTC
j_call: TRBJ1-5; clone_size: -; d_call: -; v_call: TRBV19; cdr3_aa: CASSMGLGYGQPQHF; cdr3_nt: TGTGCCAGTAGTATGGGGCTCGGTTACGGTCAGCCCCAGCATTTT
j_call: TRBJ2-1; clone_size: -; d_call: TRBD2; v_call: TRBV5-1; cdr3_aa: CASSLSSGNYNEQFF; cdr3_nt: TGCGCCAGCAGCTTATCTAGCGGAAACTACAATGAGCAGTTCTTC
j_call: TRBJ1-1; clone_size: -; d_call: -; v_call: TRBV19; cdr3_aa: CASKGDTVLYTEAFF; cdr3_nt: TGTGCCAGTAAAGGGGATACGGTATTGTACACTGAAGCTTTCTTT
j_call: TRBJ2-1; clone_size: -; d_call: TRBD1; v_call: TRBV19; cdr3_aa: CASRPGQGAYNEQFF; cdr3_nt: TGTGCCAGTCGACCGGGACAGGGGGCTTACAATGAGCAGTTCTTC
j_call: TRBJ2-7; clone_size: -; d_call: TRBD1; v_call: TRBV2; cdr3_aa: CASSLDRDQDWYF; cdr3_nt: TGTGCCAGCAGTTTAGACAGGGATCAAGATTGGTACTTC
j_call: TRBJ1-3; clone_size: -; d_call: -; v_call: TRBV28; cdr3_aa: CASSLRNMGGNTIYF; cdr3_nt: TGTGCCAGCAGTTTGAGGAATATGGGTGGAAACACCATATATTTT
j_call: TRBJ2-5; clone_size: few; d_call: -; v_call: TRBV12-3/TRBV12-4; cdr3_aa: CASSLRGAETQYF; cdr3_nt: TGTGCCAGCAGTCTACGGGGTGCGGAGACCCAGTACTTC
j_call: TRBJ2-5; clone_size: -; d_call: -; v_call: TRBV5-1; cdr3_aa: CASSLLEAPGETQYF; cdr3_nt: TGCGCCAGCAGCTTGCTAGAGGCCCCAGGGGAGACCCAGTACTTC
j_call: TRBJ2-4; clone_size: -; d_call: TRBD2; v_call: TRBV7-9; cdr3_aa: CASSLAGGNKNIQYF; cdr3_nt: TGTGCCAGCAGCTTAGCGGGGGGGAACAAAAACATTCAGTACTTC
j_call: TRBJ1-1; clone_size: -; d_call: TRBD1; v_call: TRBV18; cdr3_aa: CASSPWDRDATEAFF; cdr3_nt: TGTGCCAGCTCACCATGGGACAGGGACGCCACTGAAGCTTTCTTT
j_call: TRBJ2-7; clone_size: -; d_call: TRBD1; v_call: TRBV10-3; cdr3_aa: CAISDRAYEQYF; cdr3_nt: TGTGCCATCAGCGACAGGGCCTACGAGCAGTACTTC
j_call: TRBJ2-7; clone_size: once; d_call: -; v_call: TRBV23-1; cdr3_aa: CASSQSRGAVNGEQYF; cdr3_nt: TGCGCCAGCAGTCAATCCAGGGGGGCGGTAAATGGGGAGCAGTACTTC
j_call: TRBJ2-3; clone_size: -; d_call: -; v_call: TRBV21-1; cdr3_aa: CASSKTKGGVTDTQYF; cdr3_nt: TGTGCCAGCAGCAAAACGAAGGGAGGGGTCACAGATACGCAGTATTTT
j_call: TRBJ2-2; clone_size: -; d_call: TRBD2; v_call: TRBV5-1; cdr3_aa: CASSLLAGANTGELFF; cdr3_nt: TGCGCCAGCAGCTTACTAGCGGGGGCGAACACCGGGGAGCTGTTTTTT
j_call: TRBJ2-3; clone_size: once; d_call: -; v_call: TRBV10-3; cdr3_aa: CAISDQYRVATDTQYF; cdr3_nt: TGTGCCATCAGCGATCAGTACCGGGTCGCCACAGATACGCAGTATTTT
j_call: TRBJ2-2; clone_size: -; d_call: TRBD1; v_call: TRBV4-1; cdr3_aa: CASSPMGRQGNTGELFF; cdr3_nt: TGCGCCAGCAGCCCAATGGGAAGACAGGGAAACACCGGGGAGCTGTTTTTT
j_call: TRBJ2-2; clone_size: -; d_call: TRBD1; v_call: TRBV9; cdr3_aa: CASSGDRVVGELFF; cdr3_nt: TGTGCCAGCAGCGGGGACAGGGTTGTCGGGGAGCTGTTTTTT